The rows below give T cell receptor beta chains drawn from one sample of a study of identical twins. TCRdb passed the 5' RACE reads through MiXCR, listing each CDR3 protein once. The data hold 450,000 or so distinct CDR3 sequences, with 14% observed a single time. Another study also made use of these data, one on yellow fever vaccine responses in identical twins.

The sequencing sample was made of CD4+ T cells sorted from blood. The source is a woman aged 18-29 years in good health. Both conserved end residues are part of each CDR3. The D gene is left open where the match is weak. Where a row states a size, it is once, few, many or the class of an expanded clone; other rows omit it.

>TRBV20-1|16|TRBD2|TRBJ2-1|.
TGCAGTGCTAGAGATTTCCGGGCGGGGGGGTACAATGAGCAGTTCTTC
CSARDFRAGGYNEQFF
>TRBV7-2|14|.|TRBJ2-1|many
TGTGCCAGCAGCTTGCCAGGGTCCTACAATGAGCAGTTCTTC
CASSLPGSYNEQFF
>TRBV29-1|8|.|TRBJ1-2|few
TGCAGCGTTGAAGGAGCCACCTTC
CSVEGATF
>TRBV9|14|.|TRBJ1-4|few
TGTGCCAGCAGCGTTGGATATTATAATGAAAAACTGTTTTTT
CASSVGYYNEKLFF
>TRBV3-1|15|.|TRBJ2-5|few
TGTGCCAGCAGCCAAGGGTACAGGAACCAAGAGACCCAGTACTTC
CASSQGYRNQETQYF
>TRBV6-2/TRBV6-3|16|TRBD1|TRBJ2-2|few
TGTGCCAGCAGTACACACCGGGACAGGGCATCCGGGGAGCTGTTTTTT
CASSTHRDRASGELFF
>TRBV4-3|13|TRBD1|TRBJ1-2|.
TGCGCCAGCAGCAGGACAGGGGAGGACGGCTACACCTTC
CASSRTGEDGYTF
>TRBV6-7|15|.|TRBJ2-3|.
TGTGCCAGCAGCTTAAAGGCCACGCAATCGGGTACGCAGTATTTT
CASSLKATQSGTQYF
>TRBV6-2/TRBV6-3|14|.|TRBJ2-7|few
TGTGCCAGCAGTTACCTTGGCGGTAGATCCCGGCAGTACTTC
CASSYLGGRSRQYF
>TRBV20-1|14|.|TRBJ1-1|.
TGCAGTGCTCTGACCCAATGGATGAACACTGAAGCTTTCTTT
CSALTQWMNTEAFF
>TRBV18|12|.|TRBJ2-7|.
TGTGCCAGCTCTACAACAGCCTCTGATAAGTACTTC
CASSTTASDKYF
>TRBV5-1|13|.|TRBJ2-7|many
TGCGCCAGCAGCTTGCAGGGGGAGGAGGAGCAGTACTTC
CASSLQGEEEQYF
>TRBV6-1|13|TRBD2|TRBJ2-3|few
TGTGCCAGCAGCCGCCAAGGCGGGGGTACGCAGTATTTT
CASSRQGGGTQYF
>TRBV20-1|13|TRBD1|TRBJ2-1|.
TGCAGTGCTAACAGGGGGTCCTACAATGAGCAGTTCTTC
CSANRGSYNEQFF
>TRBV12-3/TRBV12-4|16|.|TRBJ2-3|few
TGTGCCAGCAGTTTACTTGGTCCAGGGAGCACAGATACGCAGTATTTT
CASSLLGPGSTDTQYF
>TRBV7-9|15|.|TRBJ2-5|.
TGTGCCAGCAGCCCGAAAAGTGGGGAACAAGAGACCCAGTACTTC
CASSPKSGEQETQYF
>TRBV20-1|15|.|TRBJ2-4|.
TGCAAGGGTACAGGACCTTGCCTAGCCAAAAACATTCAGTACTTC
CKGTGPCLAKNIQYF
>TRBV12-3/TRBV12-4|14|.|TRBJ2-7|few
TGTGCCAGCAGTTTTGTACAGGGACCCTACGAGCAGTACTTC
CASSFVQGPYEQYF
>TRBV3-1|14|TRBD1|TRBJ1-1|few
TGTGCCAGCACCAGCTGGGGACAGGTACCTGAAGCTTTCTTT
CASTSWGQVPEAFF
>TRBV5-6|19|TRBD1|TRBJ2-6|once
TGTGCCAGCAGCTCCGTGCCCGGGACAGACAGCTCTGGGGCCAACGTCCTGACTTTC
CASSSVPGTDSSGANVLTF
>TRBV12-3/TRBV12-4|13|.|TRBJ1-2|many
TGTGCCAGCAGTTTCCAAGGGAGGTATGGCTACACCTTC
CASSFQGRYGYTF
>TRBV15|17|TRBD1|TRBJ1-2|few
TGTGCCACCAGCAGAGGGACGGGACAGGAGCGAAACTATGGCTACACCTTC
CATSRGTGQERNYGYTF
>TRBV2|15|TRBD2|TRBJ2-3|few
TGTGCCAGCAGACCGGGACTAGGTGGCACAGATACGCAGTATTTT
CASRPGLGGTDTQYF
>TRBV11-1|19|TRBD2|TRBJ2-5|many
TGTGCCAGCAGCTTAGTGTCTAGCGGGAGCCTTAGAGCACAAGAGACCCAGTACTTC
CASSLVSSGSLRAQETQYF
>TRBV10-3|14|.|TRBJ2-5|.
TGTGCCATCCGCGCCGGGGTTTCCCAAGAGACCCAGTACTTC
CAIRAGVSQETQYF
>TRBV10-3|14|.|TRBJ2-7|.
TGTGCCACCGGAATACTAGAGCAATCCTACGAGCAGTACTTC
CATGILEQSYEQYF
>TRBV20-1|13|.|TRBJ1-1|few
TGCAGTGCTAGCAGAAACCTGAACACTGAAGCTTTCTTT
CSASRNLNTEAFF
>TRBV5-1|17|TRBD2|TRBJ2-1|few
TGCGCCAGCAGCTTGGCCTTCGGCGGGGGTACCTACAATGAGCAGTTCTTC
CASSLAFGGGTYNEQFF
>TRBV3-1|17|.|TRBJ2-7|few
TGTGCCAGCAGCCCTCAATTCGACAGGCGAAAGTCCTACGAGCAGTACTTC
CASSPQFDRRKSYEQYF
>TRBV7-9|16|TRBD2|TRBJ2-1|.
TGTGCCGGCAGCGTACCAACTAGCGGGAGGTGGAATGAGCAGTTCTTC
CAGSVPTSGRWNEQFF
>TRBV5-1|16|TRBD2|TRBJ2-7|.
TGCGCCAGCAGCTTGGCCGGGGGAGGGAATTCCTACGAGCAGTACTTC
CASSLAGGGNSYEQYF
>TRBV11-2|13|TRBD1|TRBJ2-1|.
TGTGCCAGCAGCAAGGACAGGTACAATGAGCAGTTCTTC
CASSKDRYNEQFF
>TRBV12-3/TRBV12-4|15|.|TRBJ2-7|few
TGTGCCAGCAGTTTAGAGGCTAGAATGAAGAACGAGCAGTACTTC
CASSLEARMKNEQYF
>TRBV30|12|.|TRBJ2-7|few
TGTGCCTGGAGTGATCGGGGCTACGAGCAGTACTTC
CAWSDRGYEQYF
>TRBV5-6|14|TRBD1|TRBJ2-3|few
TGTGCCAGCAGGGACAGGGGGTACACAGATACGCAGTATTTT
CASRDRGYTDTQYF
>TRBV12-3/TRBV12-4|15|.|TRBJ1-1|many
TGTGCCAGCAGCTCCCGGAGGAGCCCGGGGTCTGAAGCTTTCTTT
CASSSRRSPGSEAFF
>TRBV3-1|12|.|TRBJ2-1|few
TGTGCCAGCAGCCCTTTTACCAATGAGCAGTTCTTC
CASSPFTNEQFF
>TRBV15|15|.|TRBJ1-3|.
TGTGCCACCAGCAGAGAGCCAGGGTCTGGAAACACCATATATTTT
CATSREPGSGNTIYF
>TRBV7-9|16|TRBD1|TRBJ2-7|.
TGTGCCAGCAGCTTAGGGACTCCAGGGGGATCCTACGAGCAGTACTTC
CASSLGTPGGSYEQYF
>TRBV6-5|15|TRBD2|TRBJ2-7|.
TGTGCCAGCAGTTATCTGGCGGGAGACTCCTACGAGCAGTACTTC
CASSYLAGDSYEQYF